The 13 T cell receptor beta chains listed next were all sequenced from one sample in a study of blood T cell repertoires in COVID-19. Sequenced by immunoSEQ multiplex PCR; TCRdb stores in-frame clones only, minus some. Here the sample spans hundreds of thousands of clones, about 90% being singletons. The sample was peripheral blood. The receptors stem from a woman aged 70-85 years with COVID-19, enrolled during active disease.

This chain joins TRBV27 and TRBJ1-2, with TRBD1 matching over 10 bases. V lost 6 bases, J lost 4 bases, and 8 bases stayed unmatched. The CDR3 has 15 residues. CDR1 is MNHEY, CDR2 SMNVEV, per germline (reference sequence). CDR3 in DNA: TGTGCCAGCAGGCCTCGAGGACAGGGGGTCTATGGCTACACCTTC. Its protein product is CASRPRGQGVYGYTF.

DNA of the CDR3: TGCGCCAGCAGCCAAGATCAGGGCACCGGGGAGCTGTTTTTT. It translates to CASSQDQGTGELFF. V is TRBV4-3 and J is TRBJ2-2, with a weak D call TRBD1 (5 bases). CDR1 is LGHNA and CDR2 is YSLEER in the germline V gene. V lost 0 bases to trimming and J lost 4 bases, with 6 bases between them. CDR3 size: 14 residues.

The gene calls are TRBV7-2 and TRBJ2-7, with TRBD2 matching 7 bases. Germline assignment: CDR1 SGHTA and CDR2 FQGNSA. V gave up 5 bases and J gave up 6 bases; unmatched junction bases: 10. The CDR3 runs 14 residues. The CDR3 region has the DNA TGTGCCAGCAGCCCGCGGCGGGAGAGCAGCGAGCAGTACTTC. Its translation: CASSPRRESSEQYF.

This chain uses TRBV9 with TRBJ2-2; D unclear. V shed 4 bases and J shed 5 bases, with 9 bases lying between them. The CDR3 covers 13 residues. The germline CDR1 and CDR2 sequences are SGDLS and YYNGEE. CDR3 amino acids: CASSPQVTGELFF. The CDR3 DNA sequence: TGTGCCAGCAGCCCCCAGGTGACCGGGGAGCTGTTTTTT. Full variable domain (rest looked up from reference TRBV9 and TRBJ2-2): DSGVTQTPKHLITATGQRVTLRCSPRSGDLSVYWYQQSLDQGLQFLIQYYNGEERAKGNILERFSAQQFPDLHSELNLSSLELGDSALYFCASSPQVTGELFFGEGSRLTVL.

J is TRBJ1-2 and V is TRBV4-3; weak D call: TRBD1 (5 bases). V lost 0 bases and J 14 bases, leaving 16 bases between the germline ends. The CDR3 runs to 13 residues. Germline loops: CDR1 LGHNA, CDR2 YSLEER. The CDR3 sequence is CASSQDVQGLGTF. The CDR3 region has the DNA TGCGCCAGCAGCCAAGATGTTCAGGGCCTGGGGACCTTC.

The V call is TRBV12-3 or TRBV12-4, the J call TRBJ1-1; D gene ambiguous. The germline V and J ends were trimmed by 5 bases and 4 bases, with 11 bases remaining between them. The CDR3 covers 13 residues. This CDR3 is CASSRRVGTEAFF. DNA of the CDR3: TGTGCCAGCAGTCGCCGAGTCGGCACTGAAGCTTTCTTT.

The rearrangement joins TRBV30 to TRBJ1-1; D gene uncertain. The CDR3 runs to 10 residues. The germline V gene encodes CDR1 GTSNPN and CDR2 SVGIG (reference sequence). The V end was cut by 5 bases, the J end by 3 bases, with 4 bases between. Written as DNA, the CDR3 is TGTGCCTGGGCCGACACTGAAGCTTTCTTT. Its translation: CAWADTEAFF.

CDR3 region: CASRTGAEAFF. The CDR3 DNA reads as TGTGCCAGTAGGACAGGAGCCGAAGCTTTCTTT. The chain carries TRBV10-3 and TRBJ1-1, with 7 bases identical to TRBD1. V was pared by 10 bases and J by 8 bases, with 7 bases of the junction left unmatched. This CDR3 is 11 amino acids long. Germline values: CDR1 ENHRY, CDR2 SYGVKD.

The V and J genes are TRBV12-3 or TRBV12-4 and TRBJ2-1; tentatively, D is TRBD2 (7 bases). The V end lost 10 bases, the J end lost 0 bases, and 10 bases lay between the germline ends. CDR3 length: 13 amino acids. The CDR3 bases are TGTGCCACGGGGGGCGACTCCTACAATGAGCAGTTCTTC. This gives the protein CATGGDSYNEQFF.

The table lists this clone with a count of one. The chain joins TRBV9 to TRBJ2-1; 8 positions agree with TRBD2. Per germline, CDR1 SGDLS and CDR2 YYNGEE. The V and J ends lost 3 bases and 2 bases, in that order; junction bases with no gene match: 4. CDR3 size: 15 residues. The CDR3 DNA is TGTGCCAGCAGCGGTAGCGGGACTACCTACAATGAGCAGTTCTTC. Its translation: CASSGSGTTYNEQFF.

The chain carries TRBV4-1 and TRBJ2-1; 10 bases match TRBD1. The V segment lost 0 bases and the J segment 6 bases; nucleotides outside the gene matches: 8. Germline values: CDR1 MGHRA, CDR2 YSYEKL. The CDR3 totals 17 residues. The CDR3, as DNA: TGCGCCAGCAGCCAAGATAGGACAGGGGGATCGAGCAATGAGCAGTTCTTC. It specifies CASSQDRTGGSSNEQFF.

The chain is built from TRBV30 and TRBJ1-3, with D maybe TRBD1 (6 bases). Germline CDR1 is GTSNPN and CDR2 is SVGIG (reference sequence). V lost 5 bases to trimming and J lost 0 bases, with 14 bases between them. The CDR3 consists of 15 residues. Here the CDR3 DNA reads TGTGCCTGGTCCCCGGGACAAAACTCTGGAAACACCATATATTTT. This encodes CAWSPGQNSGNTIYF.

V and J are TRBV6-6 and TRBJ2-1; D may be TRBD2 (5 bases). The CDR3 contains 13 residues. CDR1 MNHNY and CDR2 SVGAGI come from the germline V gene (reference sequence). V was shortened by 2 bases and J by 6 bases, with 8 bases between the two germline ends. CDR3 region: CASSYVEANEQFF. CDR3 bases: TGTGCCAGCAGTTACGTGGAGGCCAATGAGCAGTTCTTC.